This is a list of T cell receptor beta chains from one sample in a study of graft-versus-host responses after intestinal transplantation. The assay was immunoSEQ multiplex PCR, and TCRdb's table has in-frame clones only and misses some. This table holds tens of thousands of clones, about 92% found once. The starting material was PBMCs, obtained about 250 days after intestinal transplant. These receptors were collected from a human patient who received an intestinal transplant, so some T cells may come from the graft donor. CDR3s leave out the opening cysteine and the closing phenylalanine or tryptophan.

9 TRBV23-1 APRGGYGYT
12 TRBV10-3 AIRGTANTGELF
14 TRBV5-6 ASSSLPGQISYEQY
13 TRBV9 ASSPGQGADTEAF
7 TRBV29-1 SVGDGYT
10 TRBV2 ASSAETYEQY
14 TRBV2 ASREDGGFSGNTIY
9 TRBV20-1 SPQVGETQY
12 TRBV11-3 ASSLESAGGEQY
11 TRBV11-2 ASRTSGINEQF
14 TRBV4-1 ASSQTFDRARGGYT
13 TRBV7-9 ASSFLSGSSYEQY
12 TRBV7-8 ASSEQGGNQPQH
10 TRBV10-3 AISESETVLF
13 TRBV2 ASREPGAVKNIQY
16 TRBV7-9 ASSLYPAAQGTHYEQY
14 TRBV7-9 ASSLGGGPRGTEAF
11 TRBV19 ASSIDRGDIQY
13 TRBV9 ASSGAQGGQETQY
8 TRBV5-8 ASDAYEQY
11 TRBV27 ASSRDWGGEQF
12 TRBV10-3 ATAGLEIISEQF
12 TRBV10-2 ASSALANQETQY
13 TRBV10-3 AISDTGTANTEAF
12 TRBV6-5 ASSPPTGAGELF
10 TRBV6-5 ASRPLGGGYT
16 TRBV28 ASSLPPGGGIRFYEQY
21 TRBV28 AQVRPRKRPGLAGRWGEYEQY
11 TRBV19 ASRPGAYNEQF
13 TRBV27 ASSMTGGGGTEAF
12 TRBV10-2 ASAPGTGAYEQY
13 TRBV19 ASKIRTGAGNTIY
11 TRBV11-3 ASSKVADYEQY
16 TRBV27 ASSLSRPQPGPNEKLF
12 TRBV28 ASRPTGYNTEAF
12 TRBV28 ASRAGQGAYEQY